The present T cell receptor (beta chain) was sequenced within a study of CD8+ T cells in alopecia areata. Study-wide context: The duration of tofacitinib was 6 to 18 months, with 6 months off drug afterward. Study-wide results and limits: The study found higher clonality in lesional than normal scalp, especially in alopecia totalis/universalis.

In each case, RNA was isolated and then reverse transcribed into cDNA as the sequencing template. Produced via immunoSEQ multiplex PCR; TCRdb's table is partial and in-frame only. Here the sample spans over 200,000 clones, approximately 52% being singletons. This clone was detected a few times. Its antigen remains unknown. The TCR was taken from a human donor with alopecia areata. The specimen was CD4+ T cells sorted from blood, collected at week 0.

This CDR3 reads CASRPGFDEAFF. The CDR3 nucleotides are TGTGCCAGCAGGCCAGGGTTTGATGAAGCTTTCTTT. This sequence joins TRBV6-6 and TRBJ1-1; TRBD1 is a possible D gene (5 bases). CDR3 length: 12 amino acids. V was cut by 6 bases and J by 7 bases, with 12 bases left in between. CDR1 and CDR2 from the germline V gene are MNHNY and SVGAGI (reference sequence).